Below, one TCR beta chain is given with its context. Its matching antigen is unknown. CDR3 length equals 15 residues. V dropped 0 bases and J dropped 8 bases, with 16 bases sitting between them. Germline lookup yields CDR1 MGHRA and CDR2 YSYEKL. These data originate in a study of cytomegalovirus exposure and HLA in healthy donors. Findings and limits, study-wide: An ancestry cluster, one associated with Asian ancestry, reportedly showed fewer N-insertions than the roughly 670-donor mean in a later analysis. Researchers reported in a later analysis that a missense DCLRE1C variant was tied to TCR beta V- and J-gene trimming. Altogether, 150 or so TCR beta chains were recorded as cytomegalovirus-associated.

The PCR had 60 Vbeta and 13 Jbeta primers. Produced via immunoSEQ multiplex PCR; TCRdb's table is partial and in-frame only. The data show 77,000 or so clones, with about 71% seen just once and 7.2% held by the top ten. This receptor was obtained from a woman aged 40 to 50 in good health and CMV-seronegative. Sequencing was performed on PBMCs. This chain links TRBV4-1 with TRBJ1-2, with no clear D. The CDR3 DNA reads as TGCGCCAGCAGCCAAGAGGAGGGCTTGGACTTGGGCTACACCTTC. Translating it yields CASSQEEGLDLGYTF.